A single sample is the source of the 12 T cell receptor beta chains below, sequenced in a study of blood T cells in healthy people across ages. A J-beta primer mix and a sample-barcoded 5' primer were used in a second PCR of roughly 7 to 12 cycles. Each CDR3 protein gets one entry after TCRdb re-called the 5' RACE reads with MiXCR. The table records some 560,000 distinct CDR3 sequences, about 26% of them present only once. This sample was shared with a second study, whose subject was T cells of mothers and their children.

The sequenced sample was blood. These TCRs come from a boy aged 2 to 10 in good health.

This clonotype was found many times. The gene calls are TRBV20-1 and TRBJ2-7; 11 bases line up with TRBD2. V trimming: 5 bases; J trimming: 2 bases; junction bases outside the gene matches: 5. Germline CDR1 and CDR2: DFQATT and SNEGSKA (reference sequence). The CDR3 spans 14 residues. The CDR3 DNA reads TGCAGTGCTTATGGGACTAGCGGAACCTACGAGCAGTACTTC. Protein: CSAYGTSGTYEQYF.

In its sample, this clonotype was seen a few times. DNA of the CDR3: TGTGCCAGCAGTTACTCTGCGGGAGCCTACGAGCAGTACTTC. It encodes CASSYSAGAYEQYF. The genes are TRBV6-2 or TRBV6-3 and TRBJ2-7; 7 bases agree with TRBD2. The CDR3 is 14 residues long. Germline V lookup: CDR1 MNHEY, CDR2 SVGEGT. With 0 bases clipped from V and 2 bases from J, the junction kept 1 base outside the gene matches.

The CDR3 sequence is CASIILQGSGANVLTF. DNA of the CDR3: TGTGCCAGCATCATTTTACAGGGTTCTGGGGCCAACGTCCTGACTTTC. The chain employs TRBV7-9 and TRBJ2-6, with D possibly TRBD1 on 6 matching bases. This CDR3 spans 16 amino acids. Germline CDR1 SEHNR, CDR2 FQNEAQ (reference sequence). V lost 7 bases to trimming and J lost 1 base, with 14 bases between them.

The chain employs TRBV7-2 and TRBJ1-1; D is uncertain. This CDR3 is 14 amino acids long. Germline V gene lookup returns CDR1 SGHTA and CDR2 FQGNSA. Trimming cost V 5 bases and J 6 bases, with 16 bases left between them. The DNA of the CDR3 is TGTGCCAGCAGCCTCTGGGCAGGCGACGCTGAAGCTTTCTTT. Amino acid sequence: CASSLWAGDAEAFF.

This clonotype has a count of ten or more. The CDR3 coding sequence is TGTGCCAGCATTGAATCGGGGGGGAGGGAGACCCAGTACTTC. This translates into CASIESGGRETQYF. The chain uses TRBV12-3 or TRBV12-4 and TRBJ2-5; 8 bases agree with TRBD2. With V trimmed by 7 bases and J by 5 bases, 9 bases remained unmatched. The CDR3 contains 14 residues.

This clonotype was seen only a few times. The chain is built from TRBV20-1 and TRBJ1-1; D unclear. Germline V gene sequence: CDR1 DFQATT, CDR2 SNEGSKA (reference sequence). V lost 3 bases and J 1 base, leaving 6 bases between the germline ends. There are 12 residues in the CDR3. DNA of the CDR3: TGCAGTGCTAGTACAGCGAACACTGAAGCTTTCTTT. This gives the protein CSASTANTEAFF.

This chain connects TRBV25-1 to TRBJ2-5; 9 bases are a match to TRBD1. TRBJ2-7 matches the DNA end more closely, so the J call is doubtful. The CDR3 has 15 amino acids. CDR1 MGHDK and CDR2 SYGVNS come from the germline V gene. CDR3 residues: CASSGRRGQGYEQYF. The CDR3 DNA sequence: TGTGCCAGCAGTGGCAGGCGGGGACAGGGCTACGAGCAGTACTTC.

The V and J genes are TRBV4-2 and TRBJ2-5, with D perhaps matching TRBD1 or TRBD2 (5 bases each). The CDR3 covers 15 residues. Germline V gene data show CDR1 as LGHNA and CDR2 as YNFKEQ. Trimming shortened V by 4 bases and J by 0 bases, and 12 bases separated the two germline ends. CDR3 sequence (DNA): TGTGCCAGCAGCCCCGAGACAGCGGACCAAGAGACCCAGTACTTC. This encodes CASSPETADQETQYF.

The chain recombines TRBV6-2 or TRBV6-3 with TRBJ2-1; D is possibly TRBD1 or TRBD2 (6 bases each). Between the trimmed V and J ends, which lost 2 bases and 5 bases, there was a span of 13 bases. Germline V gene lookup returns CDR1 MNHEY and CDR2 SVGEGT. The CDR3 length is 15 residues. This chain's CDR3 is CASSYRGGLDNEQFF. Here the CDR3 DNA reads TGTGCCAGCAGTTACAGAGGGGGGCTCGACAATGAGCAGTTCTTC.

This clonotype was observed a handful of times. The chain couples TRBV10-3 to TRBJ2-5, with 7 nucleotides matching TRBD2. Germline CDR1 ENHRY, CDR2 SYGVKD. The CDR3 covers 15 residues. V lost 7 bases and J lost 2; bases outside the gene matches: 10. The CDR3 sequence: CAINFKRAGQETQYF. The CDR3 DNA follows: TGTGCCATCAATTTTAAGCGAGCGGGACAAGAGACCCAGTACTTC.

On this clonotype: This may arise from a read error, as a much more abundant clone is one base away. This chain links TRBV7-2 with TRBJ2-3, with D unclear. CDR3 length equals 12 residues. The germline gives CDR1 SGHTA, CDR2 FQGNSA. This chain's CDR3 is CASSSYTDTRYF. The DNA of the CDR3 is TGTGCCAGCAGCTCCTACACAGATACGCGGTATTTT.

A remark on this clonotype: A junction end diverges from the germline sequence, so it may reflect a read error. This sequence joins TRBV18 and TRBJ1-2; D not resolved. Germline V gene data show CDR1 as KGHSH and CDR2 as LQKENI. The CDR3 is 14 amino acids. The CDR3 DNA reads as TGTTCCAGCTCACCAATGAGGGCAGCTCGTGGCTACACCTTC. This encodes CSSSPMRAARGYTF.